This passage covers 21 T cell receptor beta chains from one sample sequenced in a study of shared clonotypes between healthy human individuals (dated by TCRdb to 2019 to 2021). Receptor libraries were prepared by the immunoSEQ multiplex PCR assay. What TCRdb holds here is the immuneACCESS table cut down to in-frame rearrangements. Part of the clones is not present; checked against another copy, under half of the missing clones reflect an unresolved V gene, and the others are unexplained. The sample includes fewer than 2.5 million clones, with 80% to 95% observed a single time. The ten largest make up about 0.34% of the sample. The sample comprised naive CD4+ T cells from PBMCs. The meaning of the sample's cell subset or site label: CD45RA+ positively selected. The origin of the receptors is a man between 18 and 29 years old in good health. Some clones in this sample may be carry-over from other donors' samples.

The chain joins TRBV2 to TRBJ2-5; no clear D gene. The V end was cut by 3 bases, the J end by 2 bases, with 7 bases between. CDR3 length: 13 residues. Germline V gene lookup returns CDR1 SNHLY and CDR2 FYNNEI. The CDR3 region is CASSDDGQETQYF. The CDR3 DNA sequence: TGTGCCAGCAGTGATGACGGACAAGAGACCCAGTACTTC.

The chain joins TRBV28 to TRBJ1-3, with 7 bases that match TRBD1. This CDR3 contains 14 residues. Germline values: CDR1 MDHEN, CDR2 SYDVKM. Losses at the gene ends were 8 bases for V and 8 bases for J; bases not matched to a gene: 12. CDR3 coding DNA: TGTGCCAGCGCATCGACAGGGAGGTTATACACCATATATTTT. Protein sequence: CASASTGRLYTIYF.

On this clone itself: The same CDR3 is also encoded by other DNA sequences in this sample. The chain couples TRBV28 to TRBJ1-1; tentatively, D is TRBD1 (5 bases). CDR1 is MDHEN, CDR2 SYDVKM, per germline. Trimming shortened V by 3 bases and J by 0 bases, and 8 bases separated the two germline ends. CDR3 length equals 14 residues. The CDR3 loop reads CASSFGGVNTEAFF. CDR3 coding DNA: TGTGCCAGCAGTTTCGGGGGGGTGAACACTGAAGCTTTCTTT.

CDR3 sequence reads: CASRIGAVRGYEKLFF. The CDR3 nucleotides are TGCGCCAGCAGGATCGGGGCAGTGAGGGGATACGAAAAACTGTTTTTT. This chain uses TRBV5-1 with TRBJ1-4; tentative D call: TRBD1 (5 bases). Deletions cut 5 bases from V and 8 bases from J, with 22 bases between. Germline V lookup: CDR1 SGHRS, CDR2 YFSETQ. The CDR3 has 16 amino acids.

The DNA of the CDR3 is TGCGCCAGCAGCCAAGAGGAGGGAGTTCCCACCGGGGAGCTGTTTTTT. It specifies CASSQEEGVPTGELFF. The rearrangement links TRBV4-3 to TRBJ2-2; maybe TRBD2 (6 bases). This CDR3 is 16 amino acids long. The V gene's germline CDR1 is LGHNA and CDR2 YSLEER. V was pared by 0 bases and J by 4 bases, with 12 bases between.

The rearrangement joins TRBV10-3 to TRBJ1-2; TRBD1 matches 7 bases. CDR3 length equals 15 residues. With V trimmed by 6 bases and J by 4 bases, 11 bases remained unmatched. Looked up from germline, CDR1 is ENHRY and CDR2 is SYGVKD. The DNA of the CDR3 is TGTGCCATCAGCCGAGAGTCGGGACAGAGCTATGGCTACACCTTC. Protein product: CAISRESGQSYGYTF.

This clone was found once. CDR3 DNA sequence: TGTGCCAGCAGTAAGACAGGGACAGATACGCAGTATTTT. Protein product: CASSKTGTDTQYF. The chain recombines TRBV6-5 with TRBJ2-3; 7 bases match TRBD1. The V gene's germline CDR1 is MNHEY and CDR2 SVGAGI. The junction had 2 bases not matched to a gene; V was cut back by 5 bases and J by 3 bases. The length of the CDR3 is 13 residues.

J is TRBJ2-5 and V is TRBV28, with 7 bases lining up with TRBD1. The CDR3 contains 13 residues. Trimming took 5 bases from V and 4 from J; bases not matched to a gene: 4. Germline V gene sequence: CDR1 MDHEN, CDR2 SYDVKM. CDR3 in amino acids: CASSPRTGETQYF. The DNA of the CDR3 is TGTGCCAGCAGTCCGAGGACAGGAGAGACCCAGTACTTC.

The V gene is TRBV18, the J gene TRBJ1-3, with TRBD1 as a possible D gene (5 bases). Germline CDR1 reads KGHSH; CDR2 reads LQKENI. The CDR3 consists of 16 residues. Trimming stripped 3 bases from V and 2 bases from J, with 14 bases between. CDR3 in amino acids: CASSPGDRSAGNTIYF. The CDR3 region has the DNA TGTGCCAGCTCACCGGGGGACCGGTCGGCTGGAAACACCATATATTTT.

This sequence joins TRBV6-5 and TRBJ2-7; D may correspond to TRBD1 or TRBD2 (5 bases each). V was trimmed by 2 bases and J by 2 bases, leaving 10 bases between them. Germline loops: CDR1 MNHEY, CDR2 SVGAGI. The CDR3 runs 14 residues. The CDR3 is CASSYIRGPYEQYF. The CDR3 DNA is TGTGCCAGCAGTTACATCCGGGGCCCCTACGAGCAGTACTTC.

This chain uses TRBV25-1 with TRBJ2-7; D might be TRBD2 (5 bases). The germline V and J ends were trimmed by 5 bases and 6 bases, with 14 bases remaining between them. The CDR3 has 13 amino acids. Per the germline V gene, CDR1 is MGHDK and CDR2 is SYGVNS. The CDR3 spells CASSFFEGREQYF. The DNA of the CDR3 is TGTGCCAGCAGTTTTTTTGAGGGCCGCGAGCAGTACTTC.

The chain combines TRBV5-1 with TRBJ1-1, with a possible D match to TRBD1 (5 bases). The CDR3 runs 17 residues. The germline V and J ends were trimmed by 4 bases and 3 bases, with 22 bases remaining between them. Germline lookup yields CDR1 SGHRS and CDR2 YFSETQ. The CDR3 bases are TGCGCCAGCAGCGCTTCGCCAGGGCCCCTTGGTGACACTGAAGCTTTCTTT. Protein sequence: CASSASPGPLGDTEAFF.

Here the CDR3 reads CASSQGPEQYF. Written as DNA, the CDR3 is TGTGCCAGCTCACAAGGACCCGAGCAGTACTTC. The V call is TRBV18, the J call TRBJ2-7; no clear D gene. The CDR3 loop spans 11 amino acids. Germline V gives CDR1 KGHSH, CDR2 LQKENI. V shed 4 bases and J shed 6 bases, with 7 bases lying between them.

This chain links TRBV29-1 with TRBJ2-7; D is unresolved. Germline CDR1 SQVTM, CDR2 ANQGSEA. V was clipped by 5 bases and J by 0 bases, with 11 bases between them. The length of the CDR3 is 13 residues. The CDR3 is CSVMTTFSYEQYF. Written as DNA, the CDR3 is TGCAGCGTTATGACAACTTTCTCCTACGAGCAGTACTTC.

V usage is TRBV19 and J usage is TRBJ2-1, with 13 bases that match TRBD2. The CDR3 runs 15 residues. With V trimmed by 5 bases and J by 10 bases, 8 bases remained unmatched. Germline V gives CDR1 LNHDA, CDR2 SQIVND (reference sequence). This CDR3 is CASSPLAGGPGEQFF. The CDR3 nucleotides are TGTGCCAGTAGTCCACTAGCGGGAGGGCCAGGAGAGCAGTTCTTC.

The chain links TRBV15 to TRBJ2-5, with TRBD1 matching 8 bases. Germline CDR1 and CDR2: LNHNV and YYDKDF (reference sequence). J gave up 0 bases and V 1 base, and 1 base lay outside the gene matches. The CDR3 spans 15 residues. The DNA for the CDR3 is TGTGCCACCAGCAGAGGGGACAGGTACCAAGAGACCCAGTACTTC. Protein: CATSRGDRYQETQYF.

The chain recombines TRBV27 with TRBJ1-5, with TRBD1 as a possible D gene (6 bases). Germline V gives CDR1 MNHEY, CDR2 SMNVEV (reference sequence). CDR3 size: 15 residues. The V end was cut by 3 bases, the J end by 6 bases, with 15 bases between. Here the CDR3 reads CASSFAAGAIQPQHF. The CDR3 DNA is TGTGCCAGCAGTTTTGCCGCGGGGGCGATTCAGCCCCAGCATTTT.

Notes on this clone: Other DNA sequences in the sample encode the same CDR3. J is TRBJ2-7 and V is TRBV28; D unclear. Germline V gene sequence: CDR1 MDHEN, CDR2 SYDVKM. V lost 6 bases to trimming and J lost 4 bases, with 7 bases between them. The CDR3 has 11 amino acids. Here the CDR3 reads CASSTLYEQYF. The CDR3, as DNA: TGTGCCAGCAGCACCCTTTACGAGCAGTACTTC.

Concerning this clone: Other DNA sequences in this specimen translate into the identical CDR3. The chain links TRBV5-6 to TRBJ1-2; D not certain. The CDR3 spans 13 residues. Germline V lookup: CDR1 SGHDT, CDR2 YYEEEE. Deletions cut 0 bases from V and 2 bases from J, with 5 bases between. The CDR3 DNA reads as TGTGCCAGCAGCTTGGGGGGAAACTATGGCTACACCTTC. It specifies CASSLGGNYGYTF.

This rearrangement joins TRBV27 to TRBJ1-1, with D hard to call. Germline CDR1 MNHEY, CDR2 SMNVEV (reference sequence). The CDR3 spans 15 residues. The germline V and J ends were trimmed by 3 bases and 1 base, with 12 bases remaining between them. The CDR3 DNA is TGTGCCAGCAGTTTTCATCGGGCGGAGAACACTGAAGCTTTCTTT. Amino acids: CASSFHRAENTEAFF.

V gene TRBV5-1 combines with J gene TRBJ2-5; tentative D call: TRBD2 (6 bases). Per germline, CDR1 SGHRS and CDR2 YFSETQ. Trimming took 4 bases from V and 5 from J, leaving 18 bases between them. CDR3 length: 15 amino acids. CDR3 nucleotide sequence: TGCGCCAGCAGCCCCCGACCGACTAGTTCGGAGACCCAGTACTTC. This encodes CASSPRPTSSETQYF.